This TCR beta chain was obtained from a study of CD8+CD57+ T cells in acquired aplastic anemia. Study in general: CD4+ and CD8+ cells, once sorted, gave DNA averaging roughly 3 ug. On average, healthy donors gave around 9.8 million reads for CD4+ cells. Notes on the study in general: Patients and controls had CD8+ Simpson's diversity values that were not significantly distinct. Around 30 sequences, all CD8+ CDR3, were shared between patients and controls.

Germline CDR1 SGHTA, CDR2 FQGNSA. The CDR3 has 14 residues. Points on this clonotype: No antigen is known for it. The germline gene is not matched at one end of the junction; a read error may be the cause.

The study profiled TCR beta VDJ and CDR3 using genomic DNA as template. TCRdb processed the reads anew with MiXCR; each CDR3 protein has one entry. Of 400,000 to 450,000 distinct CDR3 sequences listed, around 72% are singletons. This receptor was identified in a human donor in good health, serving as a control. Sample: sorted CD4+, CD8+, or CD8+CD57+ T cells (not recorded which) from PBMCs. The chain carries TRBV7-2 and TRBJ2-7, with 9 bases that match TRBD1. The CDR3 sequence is CASSTTGQGSPYGF. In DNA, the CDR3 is TGTGCCAGCAGCACAACCGGACAGGGGAGCCCCTATGGCTTC.